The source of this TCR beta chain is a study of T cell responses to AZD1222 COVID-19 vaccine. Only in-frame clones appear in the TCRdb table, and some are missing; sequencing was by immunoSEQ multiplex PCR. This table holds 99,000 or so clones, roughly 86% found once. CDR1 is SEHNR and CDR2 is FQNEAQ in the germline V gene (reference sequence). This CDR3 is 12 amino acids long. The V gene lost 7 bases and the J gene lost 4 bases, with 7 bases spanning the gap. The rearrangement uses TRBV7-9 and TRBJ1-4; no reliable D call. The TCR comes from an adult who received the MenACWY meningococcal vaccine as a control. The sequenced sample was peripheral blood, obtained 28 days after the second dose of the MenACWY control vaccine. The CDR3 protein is CASTPLNEKLFF. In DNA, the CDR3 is TGTGCCAGCACCCCCCTTAATGAAAAACTGTTTTTT.